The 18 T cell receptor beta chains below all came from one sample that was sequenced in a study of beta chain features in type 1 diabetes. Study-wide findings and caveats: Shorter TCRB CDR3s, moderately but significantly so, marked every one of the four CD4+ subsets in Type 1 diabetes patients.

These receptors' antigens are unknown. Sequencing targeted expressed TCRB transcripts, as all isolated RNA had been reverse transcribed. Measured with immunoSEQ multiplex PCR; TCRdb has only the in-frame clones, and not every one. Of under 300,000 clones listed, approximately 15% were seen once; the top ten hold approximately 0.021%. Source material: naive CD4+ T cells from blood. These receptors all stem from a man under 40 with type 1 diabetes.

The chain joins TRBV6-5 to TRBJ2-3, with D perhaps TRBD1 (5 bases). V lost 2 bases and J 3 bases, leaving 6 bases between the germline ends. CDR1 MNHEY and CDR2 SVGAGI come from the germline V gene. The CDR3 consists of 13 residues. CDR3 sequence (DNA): TGTGCCAGCAGTTACGACAGAACAGATACGCAGTATTTT. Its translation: CASSYDRTDTQYF.

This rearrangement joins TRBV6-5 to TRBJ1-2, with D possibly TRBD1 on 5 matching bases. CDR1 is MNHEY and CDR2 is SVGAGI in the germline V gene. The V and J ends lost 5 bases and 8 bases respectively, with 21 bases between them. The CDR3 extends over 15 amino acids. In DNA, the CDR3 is TGTGCCAGCAGTCCCGACCCAGGGCTAATGGGCGGCTACACCTTC. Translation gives CASSPDPGLMGGYTF.

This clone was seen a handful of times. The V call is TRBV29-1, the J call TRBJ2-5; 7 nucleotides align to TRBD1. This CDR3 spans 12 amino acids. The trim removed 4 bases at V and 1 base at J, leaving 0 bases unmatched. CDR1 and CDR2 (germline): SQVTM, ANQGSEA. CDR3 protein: CSVGDSQETQYF. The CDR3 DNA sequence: TGCAGCGTTGGGGACAGCCAAGAGACCCAGTACTTC.

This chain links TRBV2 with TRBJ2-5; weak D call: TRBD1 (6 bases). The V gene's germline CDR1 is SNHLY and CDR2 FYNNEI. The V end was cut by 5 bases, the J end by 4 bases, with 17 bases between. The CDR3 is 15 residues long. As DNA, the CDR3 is TGTGCCAGCAGTCTCCCTCCAGGGGAGAGAGAGACCCAGTACTTC. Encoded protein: CASSLPPGERETQYF.

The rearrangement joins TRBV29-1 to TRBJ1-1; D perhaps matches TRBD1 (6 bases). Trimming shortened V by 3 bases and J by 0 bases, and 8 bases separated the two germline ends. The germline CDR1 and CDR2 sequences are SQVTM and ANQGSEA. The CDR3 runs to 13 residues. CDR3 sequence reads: CSVERGLNTEAFF. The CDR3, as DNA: TGCAGCGTTGAGAGGGGGTTGAACACTGAAGCTTTCTTT.

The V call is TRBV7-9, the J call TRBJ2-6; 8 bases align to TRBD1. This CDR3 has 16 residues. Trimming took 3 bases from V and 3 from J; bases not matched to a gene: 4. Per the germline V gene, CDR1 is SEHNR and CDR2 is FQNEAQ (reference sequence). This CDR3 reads CASSLAGGDGANVLTF. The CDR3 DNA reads TGTGCCAGCAGCTTGGCAGGGGGCGATGGGGCCAACGTCCTGACTTTC.

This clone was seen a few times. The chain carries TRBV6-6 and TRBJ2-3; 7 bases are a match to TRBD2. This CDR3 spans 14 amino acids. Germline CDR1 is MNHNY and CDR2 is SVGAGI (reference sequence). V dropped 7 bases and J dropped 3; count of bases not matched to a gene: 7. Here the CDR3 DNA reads TGTGCCAGCACCCCCGGGGGGTCGACAGATACGCAGTATTTT. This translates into CASTPGGSTDTQYF.

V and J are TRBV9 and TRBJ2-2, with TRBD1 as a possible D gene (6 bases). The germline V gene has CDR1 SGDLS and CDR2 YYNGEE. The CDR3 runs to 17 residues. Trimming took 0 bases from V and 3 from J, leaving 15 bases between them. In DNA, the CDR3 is TGTGCCAGCAGCGTAGAATTTGCGCCAGGGGACACCGGGGAGCTGTTTTTT. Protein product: CASSVEFAPGDTGELFF.

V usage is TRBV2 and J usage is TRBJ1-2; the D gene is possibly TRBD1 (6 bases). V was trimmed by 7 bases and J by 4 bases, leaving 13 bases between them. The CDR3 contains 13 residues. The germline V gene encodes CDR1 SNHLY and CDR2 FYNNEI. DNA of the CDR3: TGTGCCAGCACCCCGGACAGTGCCTATGGCTACACCTTC. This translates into CASTPDSAYGYTF. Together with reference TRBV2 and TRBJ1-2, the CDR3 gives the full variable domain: EPEVTQTPSHQVTQMGQEVILRCVPISNHLYFYWYRQILGQKVEFLVSFYNNEISEKSEIFDDQFSVERPDGSNFTLKIRSTKLEDSAMYFCASTPDSAYGYTFGSGTRLTVV.

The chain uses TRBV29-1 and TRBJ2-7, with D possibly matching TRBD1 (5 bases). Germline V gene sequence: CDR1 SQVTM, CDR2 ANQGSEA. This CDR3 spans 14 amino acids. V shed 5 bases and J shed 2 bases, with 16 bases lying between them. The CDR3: CSVSGRPDTYEQYF. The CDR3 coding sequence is TGCAGCGTTTCAGGGCGCCCTGATACCTACGAGCAGTACTTC.

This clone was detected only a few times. The CDR3 here is CASSLAGGTDQPQHF. The DNA of the CDR3 is TGCGCCAGCAGCTTGGCCGGGGGAACGGATCAGCCCCAGCATTTT. The chain couples TRBV5-1 to TRBJ1-5, with D tentatively TRBD1 (5 bases). The V gene lost 0 bases and the J gene lost 5 bases, with 12 bases spanning the gap. The CDR3 has 15 amino acids. The germline V gene encodes CDR1 SGHRS and CDR2 YFSETQ.

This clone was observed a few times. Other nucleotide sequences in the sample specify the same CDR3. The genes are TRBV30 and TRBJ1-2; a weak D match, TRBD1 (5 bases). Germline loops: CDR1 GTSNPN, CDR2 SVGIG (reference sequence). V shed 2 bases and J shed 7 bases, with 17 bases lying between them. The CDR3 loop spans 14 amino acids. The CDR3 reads CAWSRQGGPGGYTF. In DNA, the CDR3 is TGTGCCTGGAGTAGGCAGGGAGGCCCCGGTGGCTACACCTTC.

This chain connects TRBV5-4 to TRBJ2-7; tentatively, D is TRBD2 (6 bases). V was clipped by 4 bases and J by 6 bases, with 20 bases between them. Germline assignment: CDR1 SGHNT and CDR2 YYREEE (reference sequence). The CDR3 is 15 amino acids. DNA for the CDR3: TGTGCCAGCAGCCCAGACAGTGAGCGGAGGGGCGAGCAGTACTTC. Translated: CASSPDSERRGEQYF.

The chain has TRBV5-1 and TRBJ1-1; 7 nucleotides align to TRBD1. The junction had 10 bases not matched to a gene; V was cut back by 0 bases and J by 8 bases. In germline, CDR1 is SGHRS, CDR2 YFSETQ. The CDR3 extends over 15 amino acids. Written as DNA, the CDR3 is TGCGCCAGCAGCTTGGCCGGAACACGGACAGGAGAAGCTTTCTTT. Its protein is CASSLAGTRTGEAFF.

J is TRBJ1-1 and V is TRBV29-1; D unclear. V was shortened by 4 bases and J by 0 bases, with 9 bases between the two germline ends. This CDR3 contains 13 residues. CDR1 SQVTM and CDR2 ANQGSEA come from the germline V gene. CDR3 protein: CSVAAAMNTEAFF. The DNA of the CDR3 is TGCAGCGTTGCGGCGGCCATGAACACTGAAGCTTTCTTT.

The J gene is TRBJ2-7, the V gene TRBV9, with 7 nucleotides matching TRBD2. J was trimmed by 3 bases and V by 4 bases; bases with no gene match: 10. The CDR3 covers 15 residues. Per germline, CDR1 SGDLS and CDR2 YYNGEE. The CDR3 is CASSPKAGSDYEQYF. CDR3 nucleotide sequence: TGTGCCAGCAGCCCCAAAGCGGGAAGCGACTACGAGCAGTACTTC.

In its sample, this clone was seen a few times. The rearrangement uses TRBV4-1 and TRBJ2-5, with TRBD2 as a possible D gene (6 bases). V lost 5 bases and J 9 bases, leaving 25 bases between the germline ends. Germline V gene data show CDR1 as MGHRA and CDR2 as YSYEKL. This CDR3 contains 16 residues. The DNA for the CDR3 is TGCGCCAGCAGCGTCGTTTTGGCGGGGCTCCCGAGGGCCCAGTACTTC. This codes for CASSVVLAGLPRAQYF.

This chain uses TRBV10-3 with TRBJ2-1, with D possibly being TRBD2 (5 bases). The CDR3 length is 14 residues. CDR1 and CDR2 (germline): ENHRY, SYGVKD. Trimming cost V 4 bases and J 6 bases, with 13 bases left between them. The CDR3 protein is CAISVQTIGNEQFF. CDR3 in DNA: TGTGCCATCAGTGTTCAGACTATCGGCAATGAGCAGTTCTTC.